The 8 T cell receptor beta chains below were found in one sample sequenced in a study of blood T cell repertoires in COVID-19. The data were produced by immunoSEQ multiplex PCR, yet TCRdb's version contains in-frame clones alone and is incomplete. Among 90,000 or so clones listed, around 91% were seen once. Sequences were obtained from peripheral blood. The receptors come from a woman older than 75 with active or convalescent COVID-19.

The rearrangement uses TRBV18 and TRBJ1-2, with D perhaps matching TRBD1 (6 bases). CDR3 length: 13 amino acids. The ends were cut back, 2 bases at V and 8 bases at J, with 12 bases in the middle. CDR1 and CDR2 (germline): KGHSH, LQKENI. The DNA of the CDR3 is TGTGCCAGCTCACCAACACAGGGAAGCGGCTACACCTTC. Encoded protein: CASSPTQGSGYTF.

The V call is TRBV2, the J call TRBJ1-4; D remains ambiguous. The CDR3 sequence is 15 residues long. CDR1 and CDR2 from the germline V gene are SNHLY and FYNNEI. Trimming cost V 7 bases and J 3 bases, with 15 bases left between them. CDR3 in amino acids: CASNQNAVSNEKLFF. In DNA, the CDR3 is TGTGCCAGCAACCAAAATGCAGTTTCTAATGAAAAACTGTTTTTT. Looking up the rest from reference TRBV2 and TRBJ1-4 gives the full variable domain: EPEVTQTPSHQVTQMGQEVILRCVPISNHLYFYWYRQILGQKVEFLVSFYNNEISEKSEIFDDQFSVERPDGSNFTLKIRSTKLEDSAMYFCASNQNAVSNEKLFFGSGTQLSVL.

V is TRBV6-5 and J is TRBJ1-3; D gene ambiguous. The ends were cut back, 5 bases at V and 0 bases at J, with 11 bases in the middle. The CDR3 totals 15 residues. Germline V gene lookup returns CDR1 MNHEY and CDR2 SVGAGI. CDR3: CASSPDWSSGNTIYF. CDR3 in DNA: TGTGCCAGCAGTCCGGACTGGAGCTCTGGAAACACCATATATTTT.

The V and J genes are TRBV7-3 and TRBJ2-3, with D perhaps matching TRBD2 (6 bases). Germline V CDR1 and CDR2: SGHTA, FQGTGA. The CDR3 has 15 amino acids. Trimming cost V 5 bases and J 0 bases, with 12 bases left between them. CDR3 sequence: CASSPSDFSTDTQYF. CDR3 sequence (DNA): TGTGCCAGCAGCCCTAGCGACTTTAGCACAGATACGCAGTATTTT.

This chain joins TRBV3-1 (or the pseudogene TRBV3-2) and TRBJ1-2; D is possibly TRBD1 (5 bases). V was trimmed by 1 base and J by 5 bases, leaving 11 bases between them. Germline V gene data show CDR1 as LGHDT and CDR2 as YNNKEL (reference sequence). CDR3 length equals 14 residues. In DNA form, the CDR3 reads TGTGCCAGCAGCCAAGTTCCACCAGGGTATGGCTACACCTTC. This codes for CASSQVPPGYGYTF.

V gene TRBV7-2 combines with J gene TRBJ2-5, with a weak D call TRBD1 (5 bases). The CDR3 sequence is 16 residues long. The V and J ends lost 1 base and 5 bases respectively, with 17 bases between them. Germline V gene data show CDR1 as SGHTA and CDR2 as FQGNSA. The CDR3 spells CASSLDRAGSVETQYF. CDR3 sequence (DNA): TGTGCCAGCAGCTTAGACCGGGCAGGGTCTGTCGAGACCCAGTACTTC.

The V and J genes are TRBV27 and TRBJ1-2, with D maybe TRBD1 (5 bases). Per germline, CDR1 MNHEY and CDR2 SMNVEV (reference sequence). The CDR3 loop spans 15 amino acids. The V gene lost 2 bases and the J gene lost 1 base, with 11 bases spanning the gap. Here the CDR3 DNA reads TGTGCCAGCAGTTTACGTGGGGGGATTAACTATGGCTACACCTTC. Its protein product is CASSLRGGINYGYTF.

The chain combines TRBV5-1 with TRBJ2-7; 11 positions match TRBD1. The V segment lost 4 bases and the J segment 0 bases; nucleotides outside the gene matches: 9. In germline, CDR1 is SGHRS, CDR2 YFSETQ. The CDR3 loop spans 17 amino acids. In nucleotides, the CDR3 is TGCGCCAGCAGCGCTCGGACAGGGGGCGGAACCTCCTACGAGCAGTACTTC. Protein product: CASSARTGGGTSYEQYF.